This T cell receptor (beta chain) originates from a study of blood T cells in healthy people across ages. Alongside a J-beta primer mix, a sample-barcoded 5' primer served in a second PCR lasting 7 to 11 cycles. In TCRdb, the 5' RACE reads were re-called with MiXCR into one record per CDR3 protein. The profile shows roughly 1.6 million distinct CDR3 sequences, about 31% of them singletons. Germline V gene lookup returns CDR1 DFQATT and CDR2 SNEGSKA (reference sequence). Trimming stripped 5 bases from V and 1 base from J, with 18 bases between. The CDR3 extends over 15 amino acids. The rearrangement joins TRBV20-1 to TRBJ2-7, with a weak D call TRBD2 (5 bases). Sequenced sample: blood. The source is a woman in her 30s in good health. This CDR3 is CSAPLVRRGSYEQYF. The CDR3 nucleotides are TGCAGTGCTCCCCTAGTAAGGAGAGGGTCCTACGAGCAGTACTTC.